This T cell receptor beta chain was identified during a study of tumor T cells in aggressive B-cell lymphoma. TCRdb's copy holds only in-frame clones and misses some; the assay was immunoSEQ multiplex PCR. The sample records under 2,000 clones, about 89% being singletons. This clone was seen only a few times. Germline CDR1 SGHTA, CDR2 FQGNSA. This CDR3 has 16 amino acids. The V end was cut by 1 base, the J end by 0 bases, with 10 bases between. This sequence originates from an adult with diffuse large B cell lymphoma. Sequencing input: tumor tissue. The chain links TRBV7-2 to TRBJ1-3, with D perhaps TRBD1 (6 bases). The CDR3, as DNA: TGTGCCAGCAGCTTAGTAGGGGGAAGCTCTGGAAACACCATATATTTT. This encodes CASSLVGGSSGNTIYF.